Detailed here is one T cell receptor (beta chain). In germline, CDR1 is SGHVS, CDR2 FQNEAQ. Between the trimmed V and J ends, which lost 2 bases and 8 bases, there was a span of 16 bases. This CDR3 region has 15 residues. The sample belongs to a study of blood T cell repertoires in COVID-19. Study summary: The United States, Italy and Spain provided the acute and convalescent COVID-19 samples. PBMCs, B-cell-depleted T cells, or T cells provided the cDNA or gDNA that made up the material.

In the authors' methods: Counts of nucleated cells, estimated from reference gene primer amplification, were obtained. TCRdb's table, derived via immunoSEQ multiplex PCR, lists solely in-frame clones and lacks some. The V and J calls and clone size were taken over from that table, and D and trimming were inferred from the DNA. The table shows fewer than 500,000 clones, with 80% to 90% occurring only once. The chain combines TRBV7-8 with TRBJ1-5; possible D gene TRBD1, 5 bases. The source of this sequence is a woman in her twenties or thirties with acute or convalescent COVID-19. The material sequenced was peripheral blood. In DNA, the CDR3 is TGTGCCAGCAGCTTATCCGTGCGGGGGAGCGAGCCCCAGCATTTT. Translated, it gives CASSLSVRGSEPQHF.